A selection of T cell receptor beta chains follows, all from one sample in a study of vaccination and CD4 T cells after COVID-19. Their antigens remain unidentified. TCRdb itself ran the PCR reads through MiXCR, one entry per CDR3 protein. The repertoire consists of 11,000 or so distinct CDR3 sequences, with about 56% occurring once and the leading ten covering about 15%. Sequenced material: CD4+ T cells from blood, cultured in vitro. These TCRs come from a human donor who had recovered from COVID-19. Each CDR3 is given with its conserved first and last residue. Fields, in order: CDR3 protein, CDR3 DNA, D gene, clone size, J gene, V gene. A D gene is named only where the DNA matches it firmly. Only part of the rows carry a size: once, few, many, or a class if the clone is expanded.

CDR3aa: CASSPNANTGELFF
CDR3nt: TGTGCCAGCAGTCCAAACGCGAACACCGGGGAGCTGTTTTTT
d_gene: .
abundance: .
j_gene: TRBJ2-2
v_gene: TRBV27

CDR3aa: CASGRSFSGANVLTF
CDR3nt: TGTGCCAGTGGCAGATCGTTCTCTGGGGCCAACGTCCTGACTTTC
d_gene: .
abundance: few
j_gene: TRBJ2-6
v_gene: TRBV30

CDR3aa: CASSVRGGANTGELFF
CDR3nt: TGTGCCAGCAGTGTACGCGGAGGGGCGAACACCGGGGAGCTGTTTTTT
d_gene: .
abundance: .
j_gene: TRBJ2-2
v_gene: TRBV25-1

CDR3aa: CASSQRSRRWGETQYF
CDR3nt: TGTGCCAGCAGCCAACGATCACGCAGATGGGGGGAGACCCAGTACTTC
d_gene: .
abundance: .
j_gene: TRBJ2-5
v_gene: TRBV14

CDR3aa: CASSYSGHSYEQYF
CDR3nt: TGTGCCAGCAGTTATAGCGGCCACTCCTACGAGCAGTACTTC
d_gene: .
abundance: once
j_gene: TRBJ2-7
v_gene: TRBV6-2/TRBV6-3

CDR3aa: CASSYHHRGGDGELFF
CDR3nt: TGTGCCAGCAGCTACCACCACAGGGGGGGAGACGGGGAGCTGTTTTTT
d_gene: .
abundance: .
j_gene: TRBJ2-2
v_gene: TRBV7-3

CDR3aa: CSAGRTGARETQYF
CDR3nt: TGCAGTGCTGGTAGGACAGGGGCCAGGGAGACCCAGTACTTC
d_gene: TRBD1
abundance: .
j_gene: TRBJ2-5
v_gene: TRBV20-1

CDR3aa: CASSGSGTTYTDTQYF
CDR3nt: TGTGCCAGCAGCGGGAGCGGGACTACTTACACAGATACGCAGTATTTT
d_gene: TRBD2
abundance: .
j_gene: TRBJ2-3
v_gene: TRBV9

CDR3aa: CASTTDRANQPQHF
CDR3nt: TGTGCCAGTACTACGGACAGGGCGAATCAGCCCCAGCATTTT
d_gene: TRBD1
abundance: few
j_gene: TRBJ1-5
v_gene: TRBV19

CDR3aa: CASSQVRGRGNYGYTF
CDR3nt: TGCGCCAGCAGCCAGGTTAGGGGCAGGGGGAACTATGGCTACACCTTC
d_gene: TRBD1
abundance: .
j_gene: TRBJ1-2
v_gene: TRBV4-1

CDR3aa: CATSRPGLAGGDEQFF
CDR3nt: TGTGCCACCAGCAGGCCGGGACTAGCGGGAGGGGATGAGCAGTTCTTC
d_gene: TRBD2
abundance: .
j_gene: TRBJ2-1
v_gene: TRBV15

CDR3aa: CASSPRDSFSEQYF
CDR3nt: TGTGCCAGCAGTCCACGGGACTCCTTCAGCGAGCAGTACTTC
d_gene: .
abundance: once
j_gene: TRBJ2-7
v_gene: TRBV12-3/TRBV12-4

CDR3aa: CASSLIRAGEKLFF
CDR3nt: TGTGCCAGCAGTTTAATTCGAGCAGGTGAAAAACTGTTTTTT
d_gene: .
abundance: .
j_gene: TRBJ1-4
v_gene: TRBV6-5

CDR3aa: CASSPRGTDTQYF
CDR3nt: TGTGCCAGCAGCCCCAGAGGGACAGATACGCAGTATTTT
d_gene: .
abundance: .
j_gene: TRBJ2-3
v_gene: TRBV6-1

CDR3aa: CSADWTSGSYTQYF
CDR3nt: TGCAGTGCCGACTGGACTAGCGGGAGTTATACGCAGTATTTT
d_gene: TRBD2
abundance: few
j_gene: TRBJ2-3
v_gene: TRBV20-1

CDR3aa: CASRPDGNYGYTF
CDR3nt: TGTGCCAGCAGACCAGACGGAAACTATGGCTACACCTTC
d_gene: .
abundance: .
j_gene: TRBJ1-2
v_gene: TRBV12-3/TRBV12-4

CDR3aa: CASTDRTSGNTIYF
CDR3nt: TGTGCCAGCACTGATAGGACTTCTGGAAACACCATATATTTT
d_gene: .
abundance: .
j_gene: TRBJ1-3
v_gene: TRBV6-1

CDR3aa: CACAPTGFNQPQHF
CDR3nt: TGTGCCTGCGCCCCGACAGGCTTCAATCAGCCCCAGCATTTT
d_gene: .
abundance: .
j_gene: TRBJ1-5
v_gene: TRBV30

CDR3aa: CSGLLKNTEAFF
CDR3nt: TGCAGTGGGCTGCTCAAGAACACTGAAGCTTTCTTT
d_gene: .
abundance: .
j_gene: TRBJ1-1
v_gene: TRBV20-1

CDR3aa: CSVEATGRIYGYTF
CDR3nt: TGCAGCGTTGAAGCGACAGGGAGGATCTATGGCTACACCTTC
d_gene: TRBD1
abundance: .
j_gene: TRBJ1-2
v_gene: TRBV29-1

CDR3aa: CVAGGPSQDTQYF
CDR3nt: TGTGTGGCGGGAGGGCCCTCCCAAGATACGCAGTATTTT
d_gene: TRBD2
abundance: .
j_gene: TRBJ2-3
v_gene: TRBV30

CDR3aa: CASSPSTDLSALHF
CDR3nt: TGTGCCAGCAGCCCCTCGACAGACCTTTCGGCCCTCCACTTT
d_gene: .
abundance: .
j_gene: TRBJ1-6
v_gene: TRBV6-1

CDR3aa: CSARAGGMNTEAFF
CDR3nt: TGCAGTGCTAGAGCAGGGGGGATGAACACTGAAGCTTTCTTT
d_gene: TRBD1
abundance: .
j_gene: TRBJ1-1
v_gene: TRBV20-1

CDR3aa: CSAREGGRFNEKLFF
CDR3nt: TGCAGTGCTAGAGAGGGAGGGAGATTTAATGAAAAACTGTTTTTT
d_gene: .
abundance: .
j_gene: TRBJ1-4
v_gene: TRBV20-1

CDR3aa: CSARARAGEPGETQYF
CDR3nt: TGCAGTGCTAGGGCCCGAGCGGGAGAGCCCGGGGAGACCCAGTACTTC
d_gene: TRBD2
abundance: .
j_gene: TRBJ2-5
v_gene: TRBV20-1

CDR3aa: CATFGQGGEKLFF
CDR3nt: TGTGCCACCTTTGGACAGGGCGGCGAAAAACTGTTTTTT
d_gene: TRBD1
abundance: .
j_gene: TRBJ1-4
v_gene: TRBV6-1

CDR3aa: CASRLQEWAEAFF
CDR3nt: TGTGCCAGCAGGTTGCAGGAGTGGGCTGAAGCTTTCTTT
d_gene: .
abundance: .
j_gene: TRBJ1-1
v_gene: TRBV28

CDR3aa: CSASGQGAGNTEAFF
CDR3nt: TGCAGTGCATCCGGACAGGGAGCGGGGAACACTGAAGCTTTCTTT
d_gene: TRBD1
abundance: few
j_gene: TRBJ1-1
v_gene: TRBV20-1

CDR3aa: CATSSWLAGSTKYEQYF
CDR3nt: TGTGCCACCAGCAGCTGGCTAGCGGGATCCACAAAGTACGAGCAGTACTTC
d_gene: TRBD2
abundance: few
j_gene: TRBJ2-7
v_gene: TRBV15

CDR3aa: CASSLSASGSRATQYF
CDR3nt: TGTGCCAGCAGTTTATCGGCTAGCGGGAGTCGGGCTACGCAGTATTTT
d_gene: TRBD2
abundance: .
j_gene: TRBJ2-3
v_gene: TRBV28

CDR3aa: CASRKTSGNTGELFF
CDR3nt: TGTGCCAGCAGGAAGACTAGCGGGAACACCGGGGAGCTGTTTTTT
d_gene: TRBD2
abundance: .
j_gene: TRBJ2-2
v_gene: TRBV12-3/TRBV12-4

CDR3aa: CSARLVRTSGTQETQYF
CDR3nt: TGCAGTGCTAGGCTGGTCAGGACTAGCGGGACCCAAGAGACCCAGTACTTC
d_gene: TRBD2
abundance: .
j_gene: TRBJ2-5
v_gene: TRBV20-1

CDR3aa: CASSRMNYGYTF
CDR3nt: TGTGCCAGTAGTAGGATGAACTATGGCTACACCTTC
d_gene: .
abundance: .
j_gene: TRBJ1-2
v_gene: TRBV19

CDR3aa: CASSVSGGAGSYEQYF
CDR3nt: TGTGCCAGCAGTGTAAGTGGAGGGGCCGGCTCCTACGAGCAGTACTTC
d_gene: .
abundance: .
j_gene: TRBJ2-7
v_gene: TRBV2

CDR3aa: CASSFKADQETQYF
CDR3nt: TGTGCCAGCAGCTTTAAAGCGGACCAAGAGACCCAGTACTTC
d_gene: .
abundance: few
j_gene: TRBJ2-5
v_gene: TRBV7-2

CDR3aa: CASTGTGYGYTF
CDR3nt: TGTGCCAGTACTGGGACAGGGTATGGCTACACCTTC
d_gene: TRBD1
abundance: .
j_gene: TRBJ1-2
v_gene: TRBV28

CDR3aa: CSASASGGRETQYF
CDR3nt: TGCAGTGCTAGTGCGTCCGGGGGGCGAGAGACCCAGTACTTC
d_gene: .
abundance: .
j_gene: TRBJ2-5
v_gene: TRBV20-1

CDR3aa: CASSSPDGSYEQYF
CDR3nt: TGCGCCAGCAGCTCGCCGGACGGTTCCTACGAGCAGTACTTC
d_gene: .
abundance: few
j_gene: TRBJ2-7
v_gene: TRBV5-1

CDR3aa: CASSLTAAGGSDNEQFF
CDR3nt: TGTGCCAGCAGCTTAACGGCGGCGGGAGGGTCGGACAATGAGCAGTTCTTC
d_gene: TRBD2
abundance: few
j_gene: TRBJ2-1
v_gene: TRBV7-3

CDR3aa: CASILGGGPSPLHF
CDR3nt: TGTGCCAGCATCCTAGGTGGGGGCCCTTCACCCCTCCACTTT
d_gene: .
abundance: .
j_gene: TRBJ1-6
v_gene: TRBV28

CDR3aa: CASSVLAGLFNEQFF
CDR3nt: TGTGCCAGCAGCGTTCTGGCGGGACTTTTCAATGAGCAGTTCTTC
d_gene: .
abundance: .
j_gene: TRBJ2-1
v_gene: TRBV7-2

CDR3aa: CASSWSRGTGELFF
CDR3nt: TGTGCCAGCAGCTGGAGCCGAGGCACCGGGGAGCTGTTTTTT
d_gene: .
abundance: few
j_gene: TRBJ2-2
v_gene: TRBV7-2

CDR3aa: CASSFRRANTEAFF
CDR3nt: TGTGCCAGCAGCTTCAGGAGAGCGAACACTGAAGCTTTCTTT
d_gene: .
abundance: few
j_gene: TRBJ1-1
v_gene: TRBV5-6

CDR3aa: CAISESITGITGELFF
CDR3nt: TGTGCCATCAGTGAGTCGATTACAGGGATCACCGGGGAGCTGTTTTTT
d_gene: .
abundance: .
j_gene: TRBJ2-2
v_gene: TRBV10-3

CDR3aa: CASSPWTSGRGADTQYF
CDR3nt: TGTGCCAGCAGCCCGTGGACTAGCGGGAGGGGCGCAGATACGCAGTATTTT
d_gene: TRBD2
abundance: .
j_gene: TRBJ2-3
v_gene: TRBV7-2

CDR3aa: CSASALAGDYNEQFF
CDR3nt: TGCAGTGCTAGTGCACTAGCGGGAGATTACAATGAGCAGTTCTTC
d_gene: TRBD2
abundance: .
j_gene: TRBJ2-1
v_gene: TRBV20-1

CDR3aa: CASSSLTGGVYGYTF
CDR3nt: TGTGCCAGCAGTTCTTTGACAGGCGGGGTCTATGGCTACACCTTC
d_gene: .
abundance: once
j_gene: TRBJ1-2
v_gene: TRBV6-2/TRBV6-3

CDR3aa: CASRRDAYEQYF
CDR3nt: TGTGCCAGCAGGAGGGACGCCTACGAGCAGTACTTC
d_gene: .
abundance: .
j_gene: TRBJ2-7
v_gene: TRBV6-1

CDR3aa: CASMGVAAYEQYF
CDR3nt: TGTGCCAGCATGGGGGTGGCGGCCTACGAGCAGTACTTC
d_gene: .
abundance: few
j_gene: TRBJ2-7
v_gene: TRBV6-1

CDR3aa: CASADTNYGYTF
CDR3nt: TGTGCCAGCGCGGATACTAACTATGGCTACACCTTC
d_gene: .
abundance: .
j_gene: TRBJ1-2
v_gene: TRBV25-1

CDR3aa: CASSLDGVGAFF
CDR3nt: TGTGCCAGCAGCCTAGATGGGGTAGGAGCTTTCTTT
d_gene: .
abundance: .
j_gene: TRBJ1-1
v_gene: TRBV11-2

CDR3aa: CASRGQGELFF
CDR3nt: TGTGCCAGCAGGGGGCAAGGGGAGCTGTTTTTT
d_gene: .
abundance: few
j_gene: TRBJ2-2
v_gene: TRBV6-1

CDR3aa: CSAYQGGGITDTQYF
CDR3nt: TGCAGTGCTTACCAAGGGGGAGGCATCACAGATACGCAGTATTTT
d_gene: .
abundance: .
j_gene: TRBJ2-3
v_gene: TRBV20-1

CDR3aa: CAWSADSNQPQHF
CDR3nt: TGTGCCTGGAGTGCGGATAGCAATCAGCCCCAGCATTTT
d_gene: .
abundance: few
j_gene: TRBJ1-5
v_gene: TRBV30

CDR3aa: CASSWGRDGYTF
CDR3nt: TGTGCCAGCAGCTGGGGGCGCGATGGCTACACCTTC
d_gene: .
abundance: .
j_gene: TRBJ1-2
v_gene: TRBV7-9